The 3 T cell receptor beta chains in this list originate from one sample, sequenced in a study of OX40 agonist ivuxolimab in advanced cancers. TCRdb keeps only in-frame clones here, not all; method: immunoSEQ multiplex PCR. Here the sample spans about 68,000 clones, roughly 90% being singletons. The specimen was CD4+ or CD8+ T cells sorted from blood, collected in a trial of the OX40 agonist ivuxolimab. These receptors all stem from an adult with an advanced solid tumor such as melanoma, head and neck, liver or kidney cancer.

The chain links TRBV4-1 to TRBJ2-2; D is unclear. Germline V lookup: CDR1 MGHRA, CDR2 YSYEKL. The length of the CDR3 is 15 residues. Trimming left V 0 bases short and J 6 bases short, with 11 bases between. This chain's CDR3 is CASSQDGTVPGELFF. CDR3 DNA: TGCGCCAGCAGCCAAGACGGCACAGTCCCCGGGGAGCTGTTTTTT.

The genes are TRBV7-8 and TRBJ1-1; D gene unclear. CDR3 length: 15 residues. Germline V gene sequence: CDR1 SGHVS, CDR2 FQNEAQ. Trimming removed 0 bases from V and 7 bases from J, with 15 bases in between. The DNA of the CDR3 is TGTGCCAGCAGCTTAGCGGAAACTACAAGGTTTGAAGCTTTCTTT. Encoded protein: CASSLAETTRFEAFF.

J is TRBJ2-7 and V is TRBV7-2; D call uncertain. Trimming shortened V by 3 bases and J by 0 bases, and 0 bases separated the two germline ends. Germline CDR1 SGHTA, CDR2 FQGNSA. The CDR3 is 11 amino acids. This chain's CDR3 is CASSFSYEQYF. In nucleotides, the CDR3 is TGTGCCAGCAGCTTCTCCTACGAGCAGTACTTC.